This T cell receptor (beta chain) was identified in a study of T cells after yellow fever vaccination. The 5'RACE template-switching step produced TCR cDNA and added a universal primer site and UMIs. TCRdb called the 5' RACE reads again in MiXCR, with one record for every CDR3 protein. The top ten hold around 15% of the sample, which has 510,000 or so distinct CDR3 sequences, about 19% seen once. The CDR3 totals 14 residues. Germline V gene sequence: CDR1 DFQATT, CDR2 SNEGSKA (reference sequence). V gave up 5 bases and J gave up 0 bases, with 11 bases separating them. V and J are TRBV20-1 and TRBJ2-1; D ambiguous. The receptor was derived from a man aged 25-40 years who received the YFV17D yellow fever vaccine. The sample was PBMCs, taken 15 days after the yellow fever booster vaccination. The CDR3 sequence is CSAYGRSSYNEQFF. The CDR3 region has the DNA TGCAGTGCTTACGGCCGGAGCTCCTACAATGAGCAGTTCTTC.